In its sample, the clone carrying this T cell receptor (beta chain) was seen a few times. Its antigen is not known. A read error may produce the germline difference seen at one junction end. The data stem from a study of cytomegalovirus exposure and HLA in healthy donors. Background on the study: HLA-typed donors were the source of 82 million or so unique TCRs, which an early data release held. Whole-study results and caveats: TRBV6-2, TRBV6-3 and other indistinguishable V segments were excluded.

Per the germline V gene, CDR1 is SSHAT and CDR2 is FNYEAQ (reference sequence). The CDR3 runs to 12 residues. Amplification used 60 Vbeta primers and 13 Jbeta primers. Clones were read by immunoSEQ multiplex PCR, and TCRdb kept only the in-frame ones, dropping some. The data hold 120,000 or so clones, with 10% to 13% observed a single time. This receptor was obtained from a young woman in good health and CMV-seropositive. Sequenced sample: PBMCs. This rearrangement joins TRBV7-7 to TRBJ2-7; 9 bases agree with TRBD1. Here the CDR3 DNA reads TGTGCTATCGGGGGACAGGGCTATATTGACGGCTTC. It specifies CAIGGQGYIDGF.